Listed below are T cell receptor beta chains from one sample, sequenced in a study of shared clonotypes between healthy human individuals. Clones were sequenced by immunoSEQ multiplex PCR, and TCRdb holds only the in-frame ones, with some missing. The table lists 2 million to 3 million clones, 93% of them singletons. The source material was naive CD4+ T cells from PBMCs. Receptors originate from a man younger than 30 in good health. Some clones in this sample may be carry-over from other donors' samples. Both conserved end residues are part of each CDR3. A D gene is named only where the DNA matches it firmly. Not every row has a clone size; where given, it reads once, few, many or a size class.

>TRBV7-9|NA|TRBJ2-7|TRBD1
TGTGCCAGCAGCCCTATCCGACAGGGCTCCTACGAGCAGTACTTC
CASSPIRQGSYEQYF
>TRBV9|NA|TRBJ2-7|NA
TGTGCCAGCAGCGTTGGGCAAACGAGCTCCTACGAGCAGTACTTC
CASSVGQTSSYEQYF
>TRBV7-8|NA|TRBJ2-7|TRBD1
TGTGCCAGCAGCCCTGGGGAGGACAGGGGGTCCTACGAGCAGTACTTC
CASSPGEDRGSYEQYF
>TRBV28|NA|TRBJ2-3|NA
TGTGCCAGCAGTTCCCCCCATACAGGGCCAACAGATACGCAGTATTTT
CASSSPHTGPTDTQYF
>TRBV9|NA|TRBJ2-2|NA
TGTGCCAGCAGCGTAGGGGGAGGTAACACCGGGGAGCTGTTTTTT
CASSVGGGNTGELFF
>TRBV29-1|once|TRBJ2-4|NA
TGCAGCGTGCAGGGTGTGGAGGCCAAAAACATTCAGTACTTC
CSVQGVEAKNIQYF
>TRBV5-4|NA|TRBJ1-5|NA
TGTGCCAGCAGCTTGGGGGGCGCGTCGGGGCCCCAGCATTTT
CASSLGGASGPQHF
>TRBV7-6|NA|TRBJ1-3|NA
TGTGCCAGCAGCCTCCAGGGGACTGGAAACACCATATATTTT
CASSLQGTGNTIYF
>TRBV5-1|NA|TRBJ2-5|NA
TGCGCCAGCAGCCTCGGACAGCAAGAGACCCAGTACTTC
CASSLGQQETQYF
>TRBV28|NA|TRBJ2-3|TRBD1
TGTGCCAGCAGCCTCCCACAGGGGGCAGATACGCAGTATTTT
CASSLPQGADTQYF
>TRBV28|NA|TRBJ2-1|NA
TGTGCCAGCAGCCTGGGACCGGAGATAAATGAGCAGTTCTTC
CASSLGPEINEQFF
>TRBV18|NA|TRBJ2-7|NA
TGTGCCAGCTCACCACCGGGGACCCTGGGCTCCTACGAGCAGTACTTC
CASSPPGTLGSYEQYF
>TRBV6-5|NA|TRBJ2-7|TRBD1
TGTGCCAGCCAAATGGGCAGGGGGCGATACGAGCAGTACTTC
CASQMGRGRYEQYF
>TRBV5-6|NA|TRBJ2-3|TRBD1
TGTGCCAGCAGCTTCCCGGGACAGGGCCCGGATACGCAGTATTTT
CASSFPGQGPDTQYF
>TRBV7-2|NA|TRBJ2-1|NA
TGTGCCAGCAGCTTAGCCAGGGAGCAGTTCTTC
CASSLAREQFF
>TRBV18|NA|TRBJ2-1|NA
TGTGCCAGCTCACCCTCGGCGGCGCCGATCTCCTACAATGAGCAGTTCTTC
CASSPSAAPISYNEQFF
>TRBV4-1|NA|TRBJ1-1|NA
TGCGCCAGCAGCTACGGACAGTGGGACACTGAAGCTTTCTTT
CASSYGQWDTEAFF
>TRBV28|NA|TRBJ1-5|NA
TGTGCCAGCAGTTTTCCCGGGGGACAGCCCCAGCATTTT
CASSFPGGQPQHF
>TRBV28|NA|TRBJ2-7|TRBD1
TGTGCCAGCAGTTTATGGGGACAGGGGTCCTCCTACGAGCAGTACTTC
CASSLWGQGSSYEQYF
>TRBV30|few|TRBJ2-7|NA
TGTGCCTGGAAGGGCCTTTCCTACGAGCAGTACTTC
CAWKGLSYEQYF
>TRBV5-5|NA|TRBJ2-3|NA
TGTGCCAGCAGCTTGGGGGTGGTGGCAGATACGCAGTATTTT
CASSLGVVADTQYF
>TRBV7-3|NA|TRBJ2-2|NA
TGTGCCAGCAGCTTCGGCGGAGCGAACACCGGGGAGCTGTTTTTT
CASSFGGANTGELFF